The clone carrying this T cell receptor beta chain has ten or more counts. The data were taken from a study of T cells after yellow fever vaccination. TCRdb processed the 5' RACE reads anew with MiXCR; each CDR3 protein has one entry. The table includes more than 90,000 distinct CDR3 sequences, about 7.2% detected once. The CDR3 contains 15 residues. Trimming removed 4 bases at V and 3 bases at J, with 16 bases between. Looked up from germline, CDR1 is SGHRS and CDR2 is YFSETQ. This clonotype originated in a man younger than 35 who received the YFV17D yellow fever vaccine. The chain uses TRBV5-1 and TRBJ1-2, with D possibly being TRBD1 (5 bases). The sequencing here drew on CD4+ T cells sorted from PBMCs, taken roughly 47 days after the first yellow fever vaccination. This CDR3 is CASSPGNTGDYGYTF. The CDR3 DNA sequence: TGCGCCAGCAGCCCGGGTAATACAGGCGACTATGGCTACACCTTC.